Presented here are 7 T cell receptor beta chains from one specimen sequenced in a study of Graves' ophthalmopathy and Graves' hyperthyroidism. Amplification from RNA transcripts yielded the TCR beta CDR3 regions. Amplification began with first-round RT-PCR using HTBI primers, then second-round multiplex PCR was performed. TCRdb ran MiXCR on the multiplex PCR reads and lists one entry per CDR3 protein. The sample holds hundreds of thousands of distinct CDR3 sequences; 40% are singletons and the top ten take approximately 43%. The sample was peripheral blood. The receptors originated from an adult man with Graves' ophthalmopathy.

In the case of this clonotype: Possible read error: a much larger clone is one base away. The CDR3 loop reads CASSLGAGIPNSPLHF. DNA of the CDR3: TGTGCCAGCAGCTTGGGGGCCGGAATCCCCAATTCACCCCTCCACTTT. The V call is TRBV5-4, the J call TRBJ1-6; no definite D call. CDR3 length: 16 residues. Per the germline V gene, CDR1 is SGHNT and CDR2 is YYREEE (reference sequence). The V end lost 0 bases, the J end lost 7 bases, and 14 bases lay between the germline ends.

This clonotype was counted a few times. The rearrangement links TRBV7-9 to TRBJ2-5, with D uncertain. The CDR3 extends over 16 amino acids. Germline V CDR1 and CDR2: SEHNR, FQNEAQ (reference sequence). The V and J ends lost 6 bases and 3 bases respectively, with 20 bases between them. The CDR3 protein is CASSYDVSSSKETQYF. Here the CDR3 DNA reads TGTGCCAGCAGTTACGACGTAAGCTCGAGTAAAGAGACCCAGTACTTC.

This chain uses TRBV5-4 with TRBJ2-2, with D unresolved. The length of the CDR3 is 13 residues. V shed 3 bases and J shed 4 bases, with 7 bases lying between them. The germline V gene encodes CDR1 SGHNT and CDR2 YYREEE (reference sequence). The CDR3 reads CASSSAPTGELFF. CDR3 nucleotide sequence: TGTGCCAGCAGCTCGGCCCCCACCGGGGAGCTGTTTTTT.

V and J are TRBV5-1 and TRBJ2-5, with 10 positions matching TRBD1. The assigned J gene may be wrong: the sequence end matches TRBJ2-7 better. This CDR3 is 14 amino acids long. The V gene's germline CDR1 is SGHRS and CDR2 YFSETQ. The CDR3 spells CASSLAGTGAEQYF. CDR3 DNA sequence: TGCGCCAGCAGCTTGGCGGGGACAGGGGCCGAGCAGTACTTC.

The rearrangement links TRBV7-2 to TRBJ1-4; D may be TRBD1 (5 bases). Deletions cut 6 bases from V and 7 bases from J, with 21 bases between. Germline loops: CDR1 SGHTA, CDR2 FQGNSA. This CDR3 has 16 amino acids. The CDR3: CASSYARGPRPEKLFF. CDR3 nucleotide sequence: TGTGCCAGCAGTTACGCTCGGGGACCGCGGCCTGAAAAACTGTTTTTT.

As for this clonotype: An end of the junction differs from the germline gene, which may be a read error. V is TRBV20-1 and J is TRBJ1-5; the D gene is possibly TRBD1 (5 bases). Germline CDR1 reads DFQATT; CDR2 reads SNEGSKA (reference sequence). The CDR3 is made up of 14 amino acids. The DNA for the CDR3 is TGCAGTGCTAGATCGGGGGTGCGCAATCAGCCCCAGCAATTT. Translation: CSARSGVRNQPQQF.

The J gene is TRBJ2-5, the V gene TRBV15; D is unresolved. The tail of the sequence fits TRBJ2-1 better, so the J call may be wrong. The germline V gene encodes CDR1 LNHNV and CDR2 YYDKDF (reference sequence). The CDR3 extends over 12 amino acids. CDR3 loop: CATRRIQNEQFF. The CDR3 DNA sequence: TGTGCCACCAGGCGTATACAGAATGAGCAGTTCTTC.